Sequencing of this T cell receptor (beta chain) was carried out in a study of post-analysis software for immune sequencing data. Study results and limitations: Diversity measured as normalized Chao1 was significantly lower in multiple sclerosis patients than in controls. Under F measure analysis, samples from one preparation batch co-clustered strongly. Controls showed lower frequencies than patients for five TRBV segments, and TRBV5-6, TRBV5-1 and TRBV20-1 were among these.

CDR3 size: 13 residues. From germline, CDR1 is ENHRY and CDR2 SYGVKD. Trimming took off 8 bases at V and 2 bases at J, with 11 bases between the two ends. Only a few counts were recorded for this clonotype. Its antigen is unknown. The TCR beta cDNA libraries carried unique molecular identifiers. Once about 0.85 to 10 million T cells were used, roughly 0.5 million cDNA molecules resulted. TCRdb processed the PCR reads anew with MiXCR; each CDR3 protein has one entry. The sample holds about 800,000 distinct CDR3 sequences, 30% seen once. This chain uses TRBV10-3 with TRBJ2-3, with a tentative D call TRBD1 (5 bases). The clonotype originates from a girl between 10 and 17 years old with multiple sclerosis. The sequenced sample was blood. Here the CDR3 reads CAIATDDTDTQYF. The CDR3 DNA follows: TGTGCCATCGCGACAGACGACACAGATACGCAGTATTTT.